This T cell receptor beta chain derives from a study of cytomegalovirus exposure and HLA in healthy donors. Study as a whole: As released early, the data held 65 million to 90 million unique TCRs from HLA-typed donors.

The PCR made use of 60 Vbeta and 13 Jbeta primers. The method was immunoSEQ multiplex PCR; TCRdb's version includes in-frame clones alone and lacks a portion of them. The data hold approximately 94,000 clones, with more than 75% observed a single time. The CDR3 length is 14 residues. Per germline, CDR1 SGHAT and CDR2 FQNNGV. The germline V and J ends were trimmed by 5 bases and 0 bases, with 7 bases remaining between them. Whole-study findings and limits: Analysis performed later found 16,000 or so TCR beta sequences associated with HLA alleles at 0.05 false discovery rate. The sole available immune exposure information was CMV serostatus.

On this clone: The antigen remains unidentified.

The chain couples TRBV11-2 to TRBJ1-4, with D unclear. The origin of this receptor is a man under 40 in good health and CMV-seropositive. The specimen sequenced was PBMCs. CDR3 amino acids: CASSPRSTNEKLFF. The CDR3 bases are TGTGCCAGCAGCCCCCGGTCAACTAATGAAAAACTGTTTTTT.